This T cell receptor beta chain was sequenced for a study of TIL therapy for anti-PD-1-resistant metastatic lung cancer. Study results and limitations: Many TIL product clones were absent from baseline tumor, suggesting clonal contraction.

This was the immunoSEQ v3 assay. Each library reached 1.5 million to 2.5 million read pairs, or 5-6 million at deep level. The protocol was immunoSEQ multiplex PCR, while the TCRdb copy is restricted to in-frame clones and leaves out a portion. Here the sample spans more than 90,000 clones, around 71% being singletons. Germline V CDR1 and CDR2: LNHDA, SQIVND (reference sequence). There are 15 residues in the CDR3. The V gene end was trimmed by 6 bases and the J gene end by 6 bases; junction bases not matched to a gene: 9. The time point denotes: pre-treatment sample, taken before nivolumab and TIL therapy. Tumor tissue came from excised metastases, mostly pleural nodules or supraclavicular lymph nodes. Stage 4 NSCLC adults joined between October 2017 and January 2020. As for this clone: The antigen is undetermined.

The TCR comes from a person aged 25-80 years with non-small cell lung cancer. J is TRBJ1-5 and V is TRBV19; 9 nucleotides match TRBD1. Sequences were derived from tumor tissue, sampled at baseline. The CDR3 spells CASSQNRGLVQPQHF. The CDR3 nucleotides are TGTGCCAGTAGCCAAAACAGGGGGCTGGTTCAGCCCCAGCATTTT.